A single sample is the source of the 6 T cell receptor beta chains below, sequenced in a study of blood T cells in healthy people across ages. A second PCR, run for roughly 7 to 11 cycles, used a sample-barcoded 5' primer plus a J-beta primer mix. From the 5' RACE reads, TCRdb called clonotypes with MiXCR, one entry per CDR3 protein. The table shows 600,000 or so distinct CDR3 sequences, with around 31% occurring only once. The sample comprised blood. Receptor source: a woman older than 75 in good health.

The genes are TRBV18 and TRBJ1-1; maybe TRBD1 (5 bases). Trimming took off 4 bases at V and 5 bases at J, with 14 bases between the two ends. Germline values: CDR1 KGHSH, CDR2 LQKENI. CDR3 length equals 14 residues. The CDR3 region is CASSRSIGETEAFF. The CDR3 DNA reads as TGTGCCAGCTCACGATCGATAGGGGAAACTGAAGCTTTCTTT.

The V call is TRBV15, the J call TRBJ1-1; maybe TRBD1 (5 bases). The CDR3 extends over 15 amino acids. Germline lookup yields CDR1 LNHNV and CDR2 YYDKDF (reference sequence). V shed 5 bases and J shed 3 bases, with 16 bases lying between them. The CDR3 region has the DNA TGTGCCACCAGCTGGGGACGAGACAGATACACTGAAGCTTTCTTT. It yields the protein CATSWGRDRYTEAFF.

This clonotype has a handful of counts. The gene calls are TRBV5-6 and TRBJ1-1, with unresolved D. Germline CDR1 and CDR2: SGHDT and YYEEEE. CDR3 length equals 14 residues. The V end was cut by 0 bases, the J end by 1 base, with 7 bases between. In DNA, the CDR3 is TGTGCCAGCAGCTTGGGGCTTCCGAACACTGAAGCTTTCTTT. It encodes CASSLGLPNTEAFF.

There are many counts of this clonotype. This chain links TRBV4-2 with TRBJ1-1; D is unresolved. Germline V lookup: CDR1 LGHNA, CDR2 YNFKEQ. This CDR3 contains 13 residues. Trimming cost V 0 bases and J 9 bases, with 11 bases left between them. The CDR3 reads CASSQDQRSQAFF. CDR3 DNA: TGTGCCAGCAGCCAAGATCAGCGCAGCCAAGCTTTCTTT.

This clonotype has a handful of counts. A much larger clone differs from this one at a single base, so this may be a read error. This chain joins TRBV3-1 and TRBJ2-5; 9 bases match TRBD1. Losses at the gene ends were 4 bases for V and 5 bases for J; bases not matched to a gene: 11. Germline V gives CDR1 LGHDT, CDR2 YNNKEL (reference sequence). The CDR3 spans 16 residues. CDR3 in DNA: TGTGCCAGCAGCCCCCGGAGGACAGGGGAGAGGGAGACCCAGTACTTC. It is translated as CASSPRRTGERETQYF.

Notes on this clonotype: The CDR3 does not end in the conserved phenylalanine or tryptophan, so this is likely a read error. The chain is built from TRBV27 and TRBJ2-7, with a possible D match to TRBD1 (5 bases). The CDR3 totals 15 residues. Trimming took off 4 bases at V and 0 bases at J, with 13 bases between the two ends. Germline assignment: CDR1 MNHEY and CDR2 SMNVEV (reference sequence). The CDR3 loop is CASSSLGASSYEQYL. CDR3 coding DNA: TGTGCCAGCAGTTCGCTAGGGGCGAGCTCCTACGAGCAGTACCTC.